Shown below are 19 T cell receptor beta chains from a single sample sequenced in a study of beta chain features in type 1 diabetes (dated by TCRdb to about 2018). Antigens of these TCRs are unknown. Overall study results and their limits: A moderate but significant shortening of TCRB CDR3 length was observed in type 1 diabetes patients in all four CD4+ subsets.

Receptor amplification or capture employed the immunoSEQ multiplex PCR assay. All of the isolated RNA was reverse transcribed with the High Capacity cDNA Reverse Transcription Kit, so expressed TCRB transcripts were sequenced. TCRdb's version of the immuneACCESS table is confined to in-frame rearrangements and falls short of the full clone set. An unresolved V gene accounts for under half of the shortfall where checked; the remainder is of unknown origin. The sample table contains roughly 700,000 clones; only one count was recorded for 13% of them. The ten largest clonotypes hold approximately 0.022% of the sample. The sequencing input was naive CD4+ T cells from blood. The sample's cell subset or site label, in plain terms: true naive CD4+ T cells. Every receptor here comes from a young man with type 1 diabetes.

The chain carries TRBV4-1 and TRBJ2-4; TRBD2 matches 7 bases. Trimming at V came to 4 bases and at J to 0 bases, leaving 6 bases not matched to a gene. Germline V gene data show CDR1 as MGHRA and CDR2 as YSYEKL. This CDR3 has 16 residues. Here the CDR3 DNA reads TGCGCCAGCAGCCCGTCTAGCGGCCTAGCCAAAAACATTCAGTACTTC. Its translation: CASSPSSGLAKNIQYF.

This clone was observed a few times. This CDR3 is also generated by other DNA sequences in the sample. This chain joins TRBV11-3 and TRBJ1-1; maybe TRBD1 (5 bases). CDR1 and CDR2 from the germline V gene are SGHNT and YENEEA. This CDR3 has 13 amino acids. V gave up 5 bases and J gave up 1 base, with 8 bases separating them. CDR3 sequence reads: CASSQGQNTEAFF. In DNA form, the CDR3 reads TGTGCCAGCAGCCAAGGACAGAACACTGAAGCTTTCTTT.

This clone was observed a few times. The chain combines TRBV7-9 with TRBJ1-2; D call uncertain. Germline values: CDR1 SEHNR, CDR2 FQNEAQ (reference sequence). The CDR3 contains 15 residues. The V gene lost 2 bases and the J gene lost 5 bases, with 15 bases spanning the gap. Written as DNA, the CDR3 is TGTGCCAGCAGCTTATCGGGCGCCCCTTGGTATGGCTACACCTTC. This codes for CASSLSGAPWYGYTF.

The chain has TRBV5-1 and TRBJ1-5; no firm D call. The V end lost 1 base, the J end lost 0 bases, and 14 bases lay between the germline ends. There are 17 residues in the CDR3. Germline V CDR1 and CDR2: SGHRS, YFSETQ. The CDR3 sequence is CASSLFPGLLSNQPQHF. Written as DNA, the CDR3 is TGCGCCAGCAGCTTGTTTCCGGGTCTTCTTAGCAATCAGCCCCAGCATTTT.

Only a few counts were recorded for this clone. This chain uses TRBV9 with TRBJ1-2; D not certain. The germline CDR1 and CDR2 sequences are SGDLS and YYNGEE. V was shortened by 0 bases and J by 8 bases, with 11 bases between the two germline ends. This CDR3 is built from 13 residues. CDR3 DNA sequence: TGTGCCAGCAGCGTAGTTGGAGGGAGCGGCTACACCTTC. This gives the protein CASSVVGGSGYTF.

V is TRBV7-9 and J is TRBJ2-3; D call uncertain. The CDR3 has 11 amino acids. V lost 5 bases and J 2 bases, leaving 2 bases between the germline ends. Germline values: CDR1 SEHNR, CDR2 FQNEAQ (reference sequence). CDR3 protein: CASSVTDTQYF. Written as DNA, the CDR3 is TGTGCCAGCAGCGTCACAGATACGCAGTATTTT. Combining the CDR3 with reference TRBV7-9 and TRBJ2-3 gives the whole variable domain DTGVSQNPRHKITKRGQNVTFRCDPISEHNRLYWYRQTLGQGPEFLTYFQNEAQLEKSRLLSDRFSAERPKGSFSTLEIQRTEQGDSAMYLCASSVTDTQYFGPGTRLTVL.

V usage is TRBV13 and J usage is TRBJ1-6; 8 bases agree with TRBD1. CDR1 and CDR2 (germline): PRHDT, FYEKMQ (reference sequence). J lost 10 bases, V lost 0 bases, and 8 bases had no gene match. This CDR3 comprises 16 residues. This CDR3 is CASSLGRRTGTSPLHF. DNA for the CDR3: TGTGCCAGCAGCTTAGGCCGTAGGACAGGGACATCACCCCTCCACTTT.

This chain uses TRBV30 with TRBJ2-5; 9 bases match TRBD1. With V trimmed by 5 bases and J by 7 bases, 5 bases remained unmatched. Germline values: CDR1 GTSNPN, CDR2 SVGIG (reference sequence). The CDR3 contains 12 residues. DNA of the CDR3: TGTGCCTGGGAACAGGGGGCGGTGACCCAGTACTTC. This sequence encodes CAWEQGAVTQYF.

This clone has just a few counts. V gene TRBV18 combines with J gene TRBJ1-6; D gene uncertain. Germline CDR1 and CDR2: KGHSH and LQKENI. Trimming removed 4 bases from V and 7 bases from J, with 5 bases in between. The CDR3 is 12 amino acids. The CDR3 region is CASSHGNSPLHF. The CDR3 DNA sequence: TGTGCCAGCTCACATGGCAATTCACCCCTCCACTTT.

This chain links TRBV13 with TRBJ1-1; the D is unclear. V dropped 0 bases and J dropped 4 bases, with 9 bases sitting between them. Germline-derived CDR1 and CDR2 are PRHDT and FYEKMQ (reference sequence). CDR3 length equals 14 residues. The CDR3 DNA reads as TGTGCCAGCAGCTTAGGTGGGGTAAGCACTGAAGCTTTCTTT. Residues: CASSLGGVSTEAFF.

This chain uses TRBV6-1 with TRBJ2-3; D possibly uses TRBD1 or TRBD2 (6 bases each). Looked up from germline, CDR1 is MNHNS and CDR2 is SASEGT. V was shortened by 8 bases and J by 2 bases, with 8 bases between the two germline ends. The CDR3 extends over 12 amino acids. The CDR3 coding sequence is TGTGCCAGCCGGGGGCTCACAGATACGCAGTATTTT. Protein: CASRGLTDTQYF.

This clone was counted a few times. The rearrangement uses TRBV7-2 and TRBJ1-5; D perhaps matches TRBD1 (6 bases). The germline V and J ends were trimmed by 7 bases and 1 base, with 11 bases remaining between them. From germline, CDR1 is SGHTA and CDR2 FQGNSA. The CDR3 runs to 14 residues. The CDR3 reads CASNLDSSNQPQHF. CDR3 nucleotides: TGTGCCAGCAACTTGGACAGCAGCAATCAGCCCCAGCATTTT.

The genes are TRBV14 and TRBJ1-1; tentatively, D is TRBD1 (6 bases). Germline values: CDR1 SGHDN, CDR2 FVKESK. Trimming stripped 7 bases from V and 1 base from J, with 13 bases between. The CDR3 spans 14 residues. The DNA for the CDR3 is TGTGCCAGCAAGGCGACAGGCACGAACACTGAAGCTTTCTTT. Its translation: CASKATGTNTEAFF.

This clone was seen more than once but under ten times. The chain employs TRBV9 and TRBJ1-2, with D perhaps TRBD1 (6 bases). This CDR3 has 14 residues. V lost 4 bases and J 8 bases, leaving 18 bases between the germline ends. In germline, CDR1 is SGDLS, CDR2 YYNGEE. The CDR3 loop is CASSIQQGMGGYTF. CDR3 nucleotides: TGTGCCAGCAGCATACAACAGGGTATGGGCGGCTACACCTTC.

CDR3 sequence reads: CASNRDRDVDQPQHF. The CDR3 DNA reads as TGTGCCAGCAACCGGGACAGGGATGTGGACCAGCCCCAGCATTTT. This sequence joins TRBV2 and TRBJ1-5, with 9 bases fitting TRBD1. V was clipped by 7 bases and J by 7 bases; unmatched bases: 11. The CDR3 has 15 amino acids. Per germline, CDR1 SNHLY and CDR2 FYNNEI.

The rearrangement joins TRBV29-1 to TRBJ2-2; 7 positions match TRBD1. Germline V CDR1 and CDR2: SQVTM, ANQGSEA. The V and J ends lost 5 bases and 6 bases, in that order; junction bases with no gene match: 12. CDR3 length: 15 amino acids. The CDR3 spells CSVWDSITSPGELFF. The CDR3 DNA sequence: TGCAGCGTTTGGGACAGCATCACTAGTCCCGGGGAGCTGTTTTTT.

This clone was counted between two and nine times. This chain joins TRBV5-4 and TRBJ1-1; no clear D gene. The germline V gene has CDR1 SGHNT and CDR2 YYREEE (reference sequence). The length of the CDR3 is 12 residues. V gave up 2 bases and J gave up 5 bases, with 7 bases separating them. In nucleotides, the CDR3 is TGTGCCAGCAGCTTATCGGGGACTGAAGCTTTCTTT. This sequence encodes CASSLSGTEAFF.

The V and J genes are TRBV2 and TRBJ1-2; tentative D call: TRBD1 (5 bases). This CDR3 is 15 amino acids long. The V gene's germline CDR1 is SNHLY and CDR2 FYNNEI. V was clipped by 7 bases and J by 0 bases, with 15 bases between them. The CDR3 sequence: CASNPSTASNYGYTF. For the CDR3, the DNA is TGTGCCAGCAACCCATCGACAGCCTCTAACTATGGCTACACCTTC.

This clone was seen a few times. This same CDR3 is encoded by further DNA sequences in the sample. The V gene is TRBV2, the J gene TRBJ1-2; D unresolved. The germline CDR1 and CDR2 sequences are SNHLY and FYNNEI. Deletions cut 3 bases from V and 5 bases from J, with 4 bases between. The CDR3 is 11 amino acids. The CDR3 coding sequence is TGTGCCAGCAGTGAGGGATATGGCTACACCTTC. Its protein is CASSEGYGYTF.